The 19 T cell receptor beta chains given below trace back to one sample, sequenced in a study of blood T cell repertoires in COVID-19. Libraries were prepared by immunoSEQ multiplex PCR; TCRdb keeps only in-frame clonotypes and omits some of them. The table lists some 150,000 clones, 75% to 90% of them singletons, with just over 0.55% in the top ten. The sample was peripheral blood. The receptors stem from a man aged 60 to 75 with acute or convalescent COVID-19.

This rearrangement joins TRBV7-8 to TRBJ1-5; no definite D call. The germline V gene has CDR1 SGHVS and CDR2 FQNEAQ. This CDR3 comprises 15 residues. Trimming pared 2 bases from V and 0 bases from J, leaving 8 bases between. The CDR3 loop is CASSLTVYSNQPQHF. CDR3 bases: TGTGCCAGCAGCTTAACAGTGTATAGCAATCAGCCCCAGCATTTT. Full variable domain (remainder filled in from reference TRBV7-8 and TRBJ1-5): GAGVSQSPRYKVAKRGQDVALRCDPISGHVSLFWYQQALGQGPEFLTYFQNEAQLDKSGLPSDRFFAERPEGSVSTLKIQRTQQEDSAVYLCASSLTVYSNQPQHFGDGTRLSIL.

This clone appeared once. The J gene is TRBJ2-5, the V gene TRBV7-9; D possibly corresponds to TRBD1 (5 bases). The CDR3 is 15 amino acids. V lost 3 bases to trimming and J lost 4 bases, with 15 bases between them. Germline loops: CDR1 SEHNR, CDR2 FQNEAQ (reference sequence). Here the CDR3 DNA reads TGTGCCAGCAGCTTGGCCTCGGCAGGGTCAGAGACCCAGTACTTC. Amino acids: CASSLASAGSETQYF.

The rearrangement links TRBV6-5 to TRBJ2-7, with 7 bases aligning to TRBD1. V lost 11 bases and J lost 6; bases outside the gene matches: 13. Germline V gene lookup returns CDR1 MNHEY and CDR2 SVGAGI. The CDR3 loop spans 13 amino acids. As DNA, the CDR3 is TGTGCCTCCCAGGGGGATTTCCCCCTCGAGCAGTACTTC. Residues: CASQGDFPLEQYF.

This sequence joins TRBV19 and TRBJ2-1; D gene unclear. This CDR3 spans 11 amino acids. Trimming took 6 bases from V and 8 from J, leaving 8 bases between them. The V gene's germline CDR1 is LNHDA and CDR2 SQIVND (reference sequence). This chain's CDR3 is CASSKLDEQFF. The CDR3, as DNA: TGTGCCAGTAGCAAACTCGATGAGCAGTTCTTC.

This chain links TRBV14 with TRBJ2-7, with D perhaps matching TRBD1 (5 bases). CDR3 length equals 13 residues. Germline CDR1 reads SGHDN; CDR2 reads FVKESK. V lost 5 bases and J lost 6, with 14 bases in between. This chain's CDR3 is CASSFVGVSEQYF. CDR3 bases: TGTGCCAGCAGCTTCGTAGGGGTTAGCGAGCAGTACTTC.

This chain joins TRBV27 and TRBJ2-1, with D tentatively TRBD2 (6 bases). Germline-derived CDR1 and CDR2 are MNHEY and SMNVEV (reference sequence). CDR3 length equals 15 residues. V lost 4 bases, J lost 3 bases, and 13 bases lay in between. The CDR3 loop is CASSWEGTLYNEQFF. CDR3 bases: TGTGCCAGCAGTTGGGAAGGGACTCTCTACAATGAGCAGTTCTTC.

The rearrangement joins TRBV7-9 to TRBJ2-3; 9 nucleotides agree with TRBD2. The germline gives CDR1 SEHNR, CDR2 FQNEAQ (reference sequence). This CDR3 has 19 residues. The J segment lost 1 base and the V segment lost 1 base, leaving 12 bases of the junction unmatched. CDR3 amino acids: CASSLVAPGLAARTDTQYF. The CDR3 DNA reads as TGTGCCAGCAGCTTAGTAGCTCCGGGACTAGCAGCTCGCACAGATACGCAGTATTTT.

DNA for the CDR3: TGTGCCAGCAGCTTGGGACAGGGTAGGGCGCAGTACTTC. This encodes CASSLGQGRAQYF. This chain connects TRBV5-6 to TRBJ2-7; 7 positions agree with TRBD1. This CDR3 has 13 amino acids. J was trimmed by 9 bases and V by 0 bases; bases with no gene match: 6. CDR1 is SGHDT, CDR2 YYEEEE, per germline.

This rearrangement joins TRBV9 to TRBJ2-1, with D possibly being TRBD2 (6 bases). The V end was cut by 0 bases, the J end by 0 bases, with 16 bases between. In germline, CDR1 is SGDLS, CDR2 YYNGEE. This CDR3 region has 18 residues. CDR3 nucleotide sequence: TGTGCCAGCAGCGTAGCTCCCGCGGGACGAAGCTCCTACAATGAGCAGTTCTTC. It specifies CASSVAPAGRSSYNEQFF.

The chain has TRBV18 and TRBJ2-3; 8 positions agree with TRBD2. The CDR3 covers 15 residues. The germline CDR1 and CDR2 sequences are KGHSH and LQKENI. V was clipped by 2 bases and J by 2 bases; unmatched bases: 3. CDR3 DNA sequence: TGTGCCAGCTCACCAGCGGGGGGCCCCACAGATACGCAGTATTTT. Protein product: CASSPAGGPTDTQYF.

This chain uses TRBV6-5 with TRBJ2-2; 9 positions match TRBD1. This CDR3 contains 15 residues. Losses at the gene ends were 5 bases for V and 5 bases for J; bases not matched to a gene: 6. The germline gives CDR1 MNHEY, CDR2 SVGAGI. In DNA, the CDR3 is TGTGCCAGCAGTAAGGGACAGGGTGTTACCGGGGAGCTGTTTTTT. It translates to CASSKGQGVTGELFF.

The chain joins TRBV7-3 to TRBJ1-3; no clear D. Germline V gives CDR1 SGHTA, CDR2 FQGTGA. Deletions cut 1 base from V and 0 bases from J, with 22 bases between. This CDR3 is built from 20 residues. DNA of the CDR3: TGTGCCAGCAGCTTAAAGCCACCGGGAGGTCTCCCCGACTCTGGAAACACCATATATTTT. It yields the protein CASSLKPPGGLPDSGNTIYF.

The chain is built from TRBV9 and TRBJ1-1, with D uncertain. CDR1 is SGDLS and CDR2 is YYNGEE in the germline V gene. This CDR3 contains 13 residues. V shed 0 bases and J shed 1 base, with 4 bases lying between them. The CDR3 nucleotides are TGTGCCAGCAGCGTAGACAGGAACACTGAAGCTTTCTTT. Translating gives CASSVDRNTEAFF. Looking up the rest from reference TRBV9 and TRBJ1-1 gives the full variable domain: DSGVTQTPKHLITATGQRVTLRCSPRSGDLSVYWYQQSLDQGLQFLIQYYNGEERAKGNILERFSAQQFPDLHSELNLSSLELGDSALYFCASSVDRNTEAFFGQGTRLTVV.

The gene calls are TRBV4-3 and TRBJ1-4; D unclear. Germline CDR1 reads LGHNA; CDR2 reads YSLEER. Trimming removed 0 bases at V and 3 bases at J, with 11 bases between. This CDR3 has 16 amino acids. CDR3 nucleotide sequence: TGCGCCAGCAGCCAAGAATTGGCGGTACCTAATGAAAAACTGTTTTTT. This codes for CASSQELAVPNEKLFF.

In its sample, this clone was seen once. J is TRBJ1-4 and V is TRBV3-1 (or the pseudogene TRBV3-2); D call uncertain. V lost 8 bases and J 12 bases, leaving 13 bases between the germline ends. Germline CDR1 and CDR2: LGHDT and YNNKEL (reference sequence). CDR3 size: 11 residues. This CDR3 is CASASSRELFF. In DNA form, the CDR3 reads TGTGCCAGCGCCTCCTCGCGGGAACTGTTTTTT.

This clone was counted once. This chain joins TRBV15 and TRBJ1-3; weak D call: TRBD1 (6 bases). Germline lookup yields CDR1 LNHNV and CDR2 YYDKDF (reference sequence). V shed 1 base and J shed 2 bases, with 15 bases lying between them. The CDR3 runs 17 residues. The CDR3 region is CATSRGNRVLAGNTIYF. DNA of the CDR3: TGTGCCACCAGCAGAGGAAACAGGGTGTTGGCTGGAAACACCATATATTTT.

This clone has a handful of counts. V gene TRBV2 combines with J gene TRBJ2-1; TRBD1 might be the D (6 bases). This CDR3 region has 16 residues. Germline V lookup: CDR1 SNHLY, CDR2 FYNNEI. With 6 bases removed from V and 0 bases from J, the gap between germline ends came to 15 bases. CDR3 sequence reads: CASRITTGSSYNEQFF. In nucleotides, the CDR3 is TGTGCCAGCAGAATAACTACAGGGAGCTCCTACAATGAGCAGTTCTTC. Variable domain in full (rest from reference TRBV2 and TRBJ2-1): EPEVTQTPSHQVTQMGQEVILRCVPISNHLYFYWYRQILGQKVEFLVSFYNNEISEKSEIFDDQFSVERPDGSNFTLKIRSTKLEDSAMYFCASRITTGSSYNEQFFGPGTRLTVL.

This sequence joins TRBV19 and TRBJ1-6, with D perhaps matching TRBD1 (5 bases). Germline assignment: CDR1 LNHDA and CDR2 SQIVND (reference sequence). The CDR3 has 15 residues. Trimming stripped 9 bases from V and 0 bases from J, with 12 bases between. The CDR3 spells CASRNGGSYNSPLHF. The CDR3, as DNA: TGTGCCAGCCGAAACGGGGGCTCCTATAATTCACCCCTCCACTTT.

This sequence joins TRBV6-5 and TRBJ1-3; no reliable D call. This CDR3 comprises 16 residues. The germline CDR1 and CDR2 sequences are MNHEY and SVGAGI. V was trimmed by 0 bases and J by 0 bases, leaving 9 bases between them. The CDR3 region is CASSYSLGYSGNTIYF. The CDR3 DNA reads TGTGCCAGCAGTTACTCTTTGGGCTACTCTGGAAACACCATATATTTT.